The 23 T cell receptor beta chains given below trace back to one sample, sequenced in a study of blood T cell repertoires in COVID-19. Profiled with immunoSEQ multiplex PCR; TCRdb holds only in-frame clones, not every one. The repertoire holds roughly 42,000 clones, with 90% as singletons. The sample comprised peripheral blood. The source is a man in his fifties or sixties with active COVID-19.

The rearrangement joins TRBV10-3 to TRBJ1-1, with TRBD1 identical over 7 bases. Germline loops: CDR1 ENHRY, CDR2 SYGVKD. The junction had 12 bases not matched to a gene; V was cut back by 10 bases and J by 1 base. The length of the CDR3 is 15 residues. CDR3 sequence (DNA): TGTGCCACGACGACGAAGGGACAGACGAACACTGAAGCTTTCTTT. Translated: CATTTKGQTNTEAFF.

CDR3 in DNA: TGTGCCAGCAGTTATGGGGGGAATCAGCCCCAGCATTTT. It codes for CASSYGGNQPQHF. This chain joins TRBV6-5 and TRBJ1-5, with a weak D call TRBD1 (5 bases). CDR1 is MNHEY and CDR2 is SVGAGI in the germline V gene. Trimming shortened V by 3 bases and J by 4 bases, and 7 bases separated the two germline ends. The CDR3 has 13 amino acids.

This clone was seen more than once but under ten times. V usage is TRBV7-2 and J usage is TRBJ2-5, with TRBD1 as a possible D gene (6 bases). Trimming removed 7 bases from V and 1 base from J, with 22 bases in between. This CDR3 is built from 17 residues. The germline V gene has CDR1 SGHTA and CDR2 FQGNSA. CDR3 amino acids: CASTLSRGTLVQETQYF. DNA for the CDR3: TGTGCCAGCACCCTATCCCGAGGGACATTAGTCCAAGAGACCCAGTACTTC.

The gene calls are TRBV25-1 and TRBJ2-1; possible D gene TRBD1, 5 bases. Germline V gives CDR1 MGHDK, CDR2 SYGVNS. CDR3 length equals 16 residues. V was pared by 1 base and J by 8 bases, with 18 bases between. CDR3 loop: CASSELGVSRFDEQFF. As DNA, the CDR3 is TGTGCCAGCAGTGAATTAGGGGTGTCGCGTTTCGATGAGCAGTTCTTC.

The rearrangement uses TRBV30 and TRBJ1-5; 7 bases align to TRBD1. J was trimmed by 0 bases and V by 3 bases; bases with no gene match: 5. Germline CDR1 GTSNPN, CDR2 SVGIG (reference sequence). The CDR3 spans 15 residues. The CDR3 bases are TGTGCCTGGAGGCAGGGGGTATATAGCAATCAGCCCCAGCATTTT. This encodes CAWRQGVYSNQPQHF.

CDR3 loop: CASRPTGKSIGAFF. CDR3 in DNA: TGTGCCAGTAGACCTACAGGGAAGAGTATAGGGGCTTTCTTT. The gene calls are TRBV19 and TRBJ1-1, with D perhaps TRBD1 (6 bases). The CDR3 extends over 14 amino acids. Trimming took off 6 bases at V and 11 bases at J, with 22 bases between the two ends. The germline gives CDR1 LNHDA, CDR2 SQIVND (reference sequence).

V gene TRBV6-5 combines with J gene TRBJ2-5, with TRBD2 identical over 8 bases. V was pared by 0 bases and J by 2 bases, with 5 bases of the junction left unmatched. CDR3 length: 16 amino acids. Germline loops: CDR1 MNHEY, CDR2 SVGAGI. The CDR3 reads CASSYSKGGGQETQYF. CDR3 DNA sequence: TGTGCCAGCAGTTACTCGAAAGGCGGGGGGCAAGAGACCCAGTACTTC.

The J gene is TRBJ1-5, the V gene TRBV10-3; unclear D gene. Trimming pared 7 bases from V and 1 base from J, leaving 14 bases between. Germline-derived CDR1 and CDR2 are ENHRY and SYGVKD. CDR3 length: 15 amino acids. The CDR3 sequence: CAINEAGLSNQPQHF. For the CDR3, the DNA is TGTGCCATCAACGAGGCCGGCTTAAGCAATCAGCCCCAGCATTTT.

The V call is TRBV5-1, the J call TRBJ1-4; D call uncertain. Germline CDR1 is SGHRS and CDR2 is YFSETQ. Trimming pared 0 bases from V and 7 bases from J, leaving 7 bases between. The CDR3 spans 13 residues. CDR3 in amino acids: CASSLEMSEKLFF. The CDR3 coding sequence is TGCGCCAGCAGCTTGGAAATGAGTGAAAAACTGTTTTTT.

V is TRBV27 and J is TRBJ2-7; no clear D. From germline, CDR1 is MNHEY and CDR2 SMNVEV (reference sequence). Trimming cost V 5 bases and J 2 bases, with 10 bases left between them. The CDR3 covers 13 residues. In DNA, the CDR3 is TGTGCCAGCAGTGCCCGGTCAACCTACGAGCAGTACTTC. Translating it yields CASSARSTYEQYF.

The V gene is TRBV4-3, the J gene TRBJ2-7; 12 bases agree with TRBD2. From germline, CDR1 is LGHNA and CDR2 YSLEER. The CDR3 contains 18 residues. Trimming took 0 bases from V and 0 from J; bases not matched to a gene: 6. In DNA, the CDR3 is TGCGCCAGCAGCCAAGATCTAGCGGGGGGGCATCTCTCCTACGAGCAGTACTTC. Residues: CASSQDLAGGHLSYEQYF.

The chain joins TRBV5-4 to TRBJ1-1, with D hard to call. This CDR3 comprises 15 residues. Germline assignment: CDR1 SGHNT and CDR2 YYREEE (reference sequence). Deletions cut 0 bases from V and 1 base from J, with 10 bases between. The CDR3 loop reads CASSLAPGTNTEAFF. CDR3 nucleotides: TGTGCCAGCAGCTTGGCCCCAGGTACGAACACTGAAGCTTTCTTT.

This chain joins TRBV20-1 and TRBJ2-2; 8 bases are shared with TRBD1. This CDR3 spans 15 amino acids. Looked up from germline, CDR1 is DFQATT and CDR2 is SNEGSKA (reference sequence). J gave up 5 bases and V 3 bases, and 8 bases lay outside the gene matches. In DNA form, the CDR3 reads TGCAGTGCTAGTAACCAGGGGGCCCGGACCGGGGAGCTGTTTTTT. This translates into CSASNQGARTGELFF.

This rearrangement joins TRBV6-5 to TRBJ1-2; 8 nucleotides agree with TRBD1. With V trimmed by 5 bases and J by 8 bases, 4 bases remained unmatched. Germline CDR1 MNHEY, CDR2 SVGAGI. The CDR3 length is 12 residues. CDR3 sequence reads: CASSRQGSGYTF. In DNA form, the CDR3 reads TGTGCCAGCAGTCGACAGGGGAGCGGCTACACCTTC.

Only a few counts were recorded for this clone. This chain links TRBV15 with TRBJ1-2; tentative D call: TRBD1 (5 bases). Trimming stripped 0 bases from V and 8 bases from J, with 16 bases between. The CDR3 length is 15 residues. Germline V CDR1 and CDR2: LNHNV, YYDKDF (reference sequence). This chain's CDR3 is CATSRELSAGRGYTF. The CDR3 region has the DNA TGTGCCACCAGCAGAGAATTATCGGCAGGGCGAGGCTACACCTTC.

V gene TRBV10-3 combines with J gene TRBJ2-3; D is possibly TRBD1 (6 bases). Between the trimmed V and J ends, which lost 7 bases and 3 bases, there was a span of 17 bases. The germline V gene has CDR1 ENHRY and CDR2 SYGVKD. This CDR3 contains 15 residues. This chain's CDR3 is CAITSPGERTDTQYF. In DNA, the CDR3 is TGTGCCATCACCTCTCCAGGGGAAAGGACAGATACGCAGTATTTT.

The rearrangement links TRBV12-5 to TRBJ2-2, with 7 bases identical to TRBD1. Germline V lookup: CDR1 LGHNT, CDR2 FRNRAP. The CDR3 sequence is 15 residues long. The V segment lost 8 bases and the J segment 6 bases; nucleotides outside the gene matches: 12. The CDR3 nucleotides are TGTGCTAGTCGGGATTCGACAGGGTGGCCCGGGGAGCTGTTTTTT. This codes for CASRDSTGWPGELFF.

Of note for this clone: The junction departs from germline at one end; a sequencing error may be responsible. V usage is TRBV27 and J usage is TRBJ2-3; tentative D call: TRBD1 (6 bases). Germline V gives CDR1 MNHEY, CDR2 SMNVEV (reference sequence). The length of the CDR3 is 16 residues. CDR3 in amino acids: CASSLSLTGITDTQYF. As DNA, the CDR3 is TGTGCCAGCAGTCTATCGCTAACAGGGATCACAGATACGCAGTATTTT.

This chain connects TRBV9 to TRBJ2-5, with 10 bases that match TRBD2. J lost 4 bases, V lost 0 bases, and 9 bases had no gene match. Germline-derived CDR1 and CDR2 are SGDLS and YYNGEE. This CDR3 spans 17 amino acids. In nucleotides, the CDR3 is TGTGCCAGCAGCGTAGGAGCGGGGGGGCCGGCGGGAGAGACCCAGTACTTC. The encoded protein is CASSVGAGGPAGETQYF.

The rearrangement links TRBV24-1 to TRBJ1-5; D remains ambiguous. V was pared by 6 bases and J by 0 bases, with 5 bases between. Germline CDR1 is KGHDR and CDR2 is SFDVKD. CDR3 size: 13 residues. In DNA, the CDR3 is TGTGCCACCAGTTCGGGTAGCAATCAGCCCCAGCATTTT. It translates to CATSSGSNQPQHF.

The chain has TRBV6-6 and TRBJ2-7; TRBD1 agrees at 9 bases. V dropped 5 bases and J dropped 4; count of bases not matched to a gene: 6. This CDR3 comprises 14 residues. Germline CDR1 is MNHNY and CDR2 is SVGAGI (reference sequence). CDR3 residues: CASSPGQGLYEQYF. CDR3 in DNA: TGTGCCAGCAGTCCGGGACAGGGTTTGTACGAGCAGTACTTC.

This rearrangement joins TRBV28 to TRBJ2-3; D is uncertain. The V gene lost 7 bases and the J gene lost 5 bases, with 13 bases spanning the gap. This CDR3 is built from 13 residues. Germline loops: CDR1 MDHEN, CDR2 SYDVKM. CDR3 amino acids: CASKIHREDTQYF. In DNA, the CDR3 is TGTGCCAGCAAAATACACAGAGAAGATACGCAGTATTTT.

The chain has TRBV10-3 and TRBJ2-1; TRBD2 matches at 13 bases. From germline, CDR1 is ENHRY and CDR2 SYGVKD. This CDR3 region has 20 residues. The ends lost 3 bases at V and 5 bases at J; junction bases unmatched: 16. CDR3 sequence reads: CAISERGGQTGTSGDNEQFF. The CDR3 DNA sequence: TGTGCCATCAGTGAACGAGGGGGTCAGACCGGGACTAGCGGGGACAATGAGCAGTTCTTC.